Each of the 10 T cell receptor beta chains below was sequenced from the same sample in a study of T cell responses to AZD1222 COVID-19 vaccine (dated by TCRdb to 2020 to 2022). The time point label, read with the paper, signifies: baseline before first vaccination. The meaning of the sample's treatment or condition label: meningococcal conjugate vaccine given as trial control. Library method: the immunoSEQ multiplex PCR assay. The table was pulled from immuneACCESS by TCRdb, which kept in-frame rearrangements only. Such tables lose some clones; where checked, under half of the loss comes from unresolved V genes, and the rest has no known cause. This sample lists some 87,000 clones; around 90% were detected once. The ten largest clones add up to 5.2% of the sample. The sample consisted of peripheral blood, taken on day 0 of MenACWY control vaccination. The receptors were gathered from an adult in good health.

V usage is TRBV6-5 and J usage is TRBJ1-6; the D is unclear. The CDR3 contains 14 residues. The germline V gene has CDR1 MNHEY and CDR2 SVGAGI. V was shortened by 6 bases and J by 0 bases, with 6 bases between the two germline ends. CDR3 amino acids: CASRRSSYNSPLHF. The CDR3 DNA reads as TGTGCCAGCAGACGGAGCTCCTATAATTCACCCCTCCACTTT.

The CDR3 nucleotides read TGTGCCAGCAGCCCTTCCGGCATGCTGAGCAATCAGCCCCAGCATTTT. It is translated as CASSPSGMLSNQPQHF. The chain is built from TRBV3-1 (or the pseudogene TRBV3-2) and TRBJ1-5, with D hard to call. V lost 4 bases and J lost 1, with 14 bases in between. Germline V gene lookup returns CDR1 LGHDT and CDR2 YNNKEL (reference sequence). The CDR3 covers 16 residues.

The CDR3: CASSQGAGYNEQFF. CDR3 DNA: TGCGCCAGCAGCCAAGGGGCGGGATACAATGAGCAGTTCTTC. V is TRBV4-1 and J is TRBJ2-1; a possible D gene is TRBD2 (6 bases). The germline V gene has CDR1 MGHRA and CDR2 YSYEKL. Trimming removed 1 base from V and 4 bases from J, with 8 bases in between. This CDR3 is 14 amino acids long.

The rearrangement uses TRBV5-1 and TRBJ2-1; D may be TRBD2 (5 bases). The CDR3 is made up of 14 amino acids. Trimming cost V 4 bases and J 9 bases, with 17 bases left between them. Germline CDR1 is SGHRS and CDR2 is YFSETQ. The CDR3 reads CASSPDWSGGEQFF. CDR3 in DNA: TGCGCCAGCAGCCCGGACTGGTCCGGAGGTGAGCAGTTCTTC. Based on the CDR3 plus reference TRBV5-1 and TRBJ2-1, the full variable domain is KAGVTQTPRYLIKTRGQQVTLSCSPISGHRSVSWYQQTPGQGLQFLFEYFSETQRNKGNFPGRFSGRQFSNSRSEMNVSTLELGDSALYLCASSPDWSGGEQFFGPGTRLTVL.

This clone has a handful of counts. The CDR3 DNA reads TGTGCCAGCTCACCGGGGACTAGCGGCACTTGGGGCACAGATACGCAGTATTTT. Amino acids: CASSPGTSGTWGTDTQYF. The rearrangement joins TRBV18 to TRBJ2-3; TRBD2 matches at 11 bases. The CDR3 length is 18 residues. Unmatched junction bases numbered 9, after V lost 3 bases and J lost 1 base. From germline, CDR1 is KGHSH and CDR2 LQKENI.

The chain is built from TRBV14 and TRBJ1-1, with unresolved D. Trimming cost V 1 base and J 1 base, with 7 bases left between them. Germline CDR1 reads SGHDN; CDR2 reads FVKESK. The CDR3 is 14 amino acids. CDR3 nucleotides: TGTGCCAGCAGCCAAGTGCGGGGGAACACTGAAGCTTTCTTT. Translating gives CASSQVRGNTEAFF. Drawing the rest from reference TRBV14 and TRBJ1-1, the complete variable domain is EAGVTQFPSHSVIEKGQTVTLRCDPISGHDNLYWYRRVMGKEIKFLLHFVKESKQDESGMPNNRFLAERTGGTYSTLKVQPAELEDSGVYFCASSQVRGNTEAFFGQGTRLTVV.

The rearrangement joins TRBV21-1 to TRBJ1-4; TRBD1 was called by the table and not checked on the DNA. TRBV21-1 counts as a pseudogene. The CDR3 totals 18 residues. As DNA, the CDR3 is TGTGCCAGCAGCGCAGGGGTAGAGACCCTGGCAACTAATGAAAAACTGTTTTTT. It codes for CASSAGVETLATNEKLFF.

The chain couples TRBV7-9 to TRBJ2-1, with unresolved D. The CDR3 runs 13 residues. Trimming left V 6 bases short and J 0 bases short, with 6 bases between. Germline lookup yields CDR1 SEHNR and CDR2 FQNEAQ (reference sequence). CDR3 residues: CASSLGSYNEQFF. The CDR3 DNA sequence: TGTGCCAGCAGTCTAGGCTCCTACAATGAGCAGTTCTTC.

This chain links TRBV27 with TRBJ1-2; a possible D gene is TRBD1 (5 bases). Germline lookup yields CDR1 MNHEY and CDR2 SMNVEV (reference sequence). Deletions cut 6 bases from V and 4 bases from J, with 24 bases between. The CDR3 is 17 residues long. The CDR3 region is CASSPASNRGAGYGYTF. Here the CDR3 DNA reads TGTGCCAGCAGCCCCGCCTCTAATCGGGGCGCCGGCTATGGCTACACCTTC.

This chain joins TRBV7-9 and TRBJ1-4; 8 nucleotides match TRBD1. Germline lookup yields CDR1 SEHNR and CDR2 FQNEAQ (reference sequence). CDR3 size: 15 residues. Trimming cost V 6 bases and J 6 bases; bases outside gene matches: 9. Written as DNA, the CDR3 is TGTGCCAGCAGAAACTACAGGGGGACGGATGAAAAACTGTTTTTT. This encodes CASRNYRGTDEKLFF.